Following are 15 T cell receptor beta chains from one sample sequenced in a study of T cells in women clearing cervical HPV infection. The data were produced by immunoSEQ multiplex PCR, yet TCRdb's version contains in-frame clones alone and is incomplete. The sample table includes around 39,000 clones. Material for sequencing was blood buffy coat. Receptor source: a woman aged 18 to 75 with a cervical HPV16 infection that either progressed to CIN3+ or cleared (not recorded which).

About this clone itself: The CDR3 end lies 3 residues beyond the end of the read and is filled in from the germline J gene. V usage is TRBV19 and J usage is TRBJ2-3; 9 bases map to TRBD2. The CDR3 has 17 amino acids. Germline lookup yields CDR1 LNHDA and CDR2 SQIVND (reference sequence). V was clipped by 0 bases and J by 2 bases; unmatched bases: 6. The CDR3 DNA, read in part, is TGTGCCAGTAGTATAGATCTAGCGGGATCAGCCACAGATACG. This encodes CASSIDLAGSATDT. The complete CDR3 protein is CASSIDLAGSATDTQYF.

Incomplete CDR3 DNA: TGCAGTGCGCCCCCCGGGTCCCCAGGGGAGACC. Protein: CSAPPGSPGET. The CDR3 in its entirety is CSAPPGSPGETQYF. J is TRBJ2-5 and V is TRBV20-1; a possible D gene is TRBD1 (5 bases). The read finishes 3 residues shy of the CDR3 end, and the germline J gene is used to complete it. The CDR3 runs to 14 residues. Looked up from germline, CDR1 is DFQATT and CDR2 is SNEGSKA (reference sequence). With 6 bases removed from V and 5 bases from J, the gap between germline ends came to 19 bases.

In the case of this clone: The read comes to an end 3 residues before the CDR3 does, leaving the germline J gene to fill in the end. The chain is built from TRBV7-9 and TRBJ1-2; D is possibly TRBD1 (5 bases). This CDR3 contains 12 residues. CDR1 and CDR2 from the germline V gene are SEHNR and FQNEAQ (reference sequence). CDR3 sequence: CASSLGGRGYTF. The part of the CDR3 DNA that was read is TGTGCCAGCAGCTTGGGGGGACGAGGC. The full variable domain, completed using reference TRBV7-9 and TRBJ1-2, is DTGVSQNPRHKITKRGQNVTFRCDPISEHNRLYWYRQTLGQGPEFLTYFQNEAQLEKSRLLSDRFSAERPKGSFSTLEIQRTEQGDSAMYLCASSLGGRGYTFGSGTRLTVV.

As to this clone: The read gets to within 3 residues of the CDR3 end, and the germline J gene fills in the rest. This chain links TRBV6-2 or TRBV6-3 with TRBJ2-1; 8 positions match TRBD2. The germline gives CDR1 MNHEY, CDR2 SVGEGT. V shed 2 bases, J shed 0 bases, and the junction held 0 bases outside the gene matches. The CDR3 runs 15 residues. The sequenced CDR3 bases are TGTGCCAGCAGTTACGGGACTAGCTCCTACAATGAG. Amino acid sequence: CASSYGTSSYNE. The entire CDR3 reads CASSYGTSSYNEQFF.

On this clone itself: Read data end 3 residues before the CDR3 end; the end is taken from the germline J gene. This sequence joins TRBV19 and TRBJ2-2; D possibly corresponds to TRBD1 (6 bases). Germline V gene lookup returns CDR1 LNHDA and CDR2 SQIVND (reference sequence). CDR3 size: 14 residues. V was trimmed by 8 bases and J by 3 bases, leaving 13 bases between them. CDR3 region: CASQIGGHTGELFF. Partial CDR3 DNA: TGTGCCAGTCAAATAGGGGGACACACCGGGGAG.

As to this clone: The DNA ends 3 residues before the CDR3 does, and the rest of the CDR3 is filled in from the germline J gene. V is TRBV6-4 and J is TRBJ2-3, with 7 bases that match TRBD1. The junction had 1 base not matched to a gene; V was cut back by 0 bases and J by 4 bases. The CDR3 length is 14 residues. Germline V CDR1 and CDR2: MRHNA, SNTAGT. The covered CDR3 bases are TGTGCCAGCAGTGACTCGCAGGGGGCAGATACG. Translated: CASSDSQGADT. In full, the CDR3 is CASSDSQGADTQYF.

CDR3 DNA (partial): TGTGCCAGCAGTTTTGAGGGCGAG. Its protein is CASSFEGE. The whole CDR3 sequence is CASSFEGEQYF. The rearrangement links TRBV12-3 or TRBV12-4 to TRBJ2-7, with a weak D call TRBD2 (5 bases). The CDR3 extends 3 residues past the end of the read, so its final part is completed from the germline J gene. Deletions cut 3 bases from V and 6 bases from J, with 6 bases between. The CDR3 is 11 residues long.

On this clone itself: The CDR3 end lies 3 residues beyond the end of the read and is filled in from the germline J gene. The V gene is TRBV6-2 or TRBV6-3, the J gene TRBJ1-2; TRBD1 might be the D (5 bases). Per the germline V gene, CDR1 is MNHEY and CDR2 is SVGEGT. This CDR3 comprises 11 residues. CDR3 loop: CASRDTDTYTF. The DNA read from the CDR3 is TGTGCCAGCAGGGACACAGATACC.

As for this clone: One junction end disagrees with the germline gene, perhaps due to a read error. Read data end 3 residues before the CDR3 end; the end is taken from the germline J gene. V is TRBV4-2 and J is TRBJ2-1; 7 bases match TRBD2. CDR3 length: 16 residues. CDR1 and CDR2 (germline): LGHNA, YNFKEQ. The sequenced part of the CDR3 DNA is TGCGCCAGCAGCCAAAGACTAGCTAGTTCCTACAATGAG. It encodes CASSQRLASSYNE. The whole CDR3 reads CASSQRLASSYNEQFF.

To note about this clone: The CDR3 end is not reached by the read, which stops 3 residues before it; the germline J gene fills it in. The chain combines TRBV18 with TRBJ2-5; maybe TRBD1 (5 bases). From germline, CDR1 is KGHSH and CDR2 LQKENI. The CDR3 totals 15 residues. Trimming removed 2 bases from V and 2 bases from J, with 12 bases in between. The CDR3 loop is CASSPETDQQETQYF. CDR3 DNA, as far as it was read: TGTGCCAGCTCACCAGAGACAGACCAACAAGAGACC. Combining the CDR3 with reference TRBV18 and TRBJ2-5 gives the whole variable domain NAGVMQNPRHLVRRRGQEARLRCSPMKGHSHVYWYRQLPEEGLKFMVYLQKENIIDESGMPKERFSAEFPKEGPSILRIQQVVRGDSAAYFCASSPETDQQETQYFGPGTRLLVL.

A note on this clone: The sequenced fragment ends 3 residues before the CDR3 boundary, so the rest is inferred from the germline J gene. This chain links TRBV18 with TRBJ2-5; 10 bases agree with TRBD1. Germline CDR1 and CDR2: KGHSH and LQKENI. The trim removed 6 bases at V and 3 bases at J, leaving 7 bases unmatched. This CDR3 is built from 15 residues. CDR3 bases read: TGTGCCAGCTCCCCCGGGACAGGGGTTAAAGAGACC. Amino acids: CASSPGTGVKET. In full, the CDR3 is CASSPGTGVKETQYF.

In the case of this clone: With the read ending 3 residues before the CDR3 end, the germline J gene is used to fill in that end. This chain joins TRBV30 and TRBJ1-6; 7 nucleotides match TRBD1. V gave up 1 base and J gave up 10 bases; unmatched junction bases: 4. CDR3 length: 13 amino acids. Germline V gene lookup returns CDR1 GTSNPN and CDR2 SVGIG (reference sequence). CDR3 DNA, as far as it was read: TGTGCCTGGAGTGGACAGGGCGCCTCACCC. It is translated as CAWSGQGASP. The entire CDR3 reads CAWSGQGASPLHF.

Details on this clone: Coverage ceases 3 residues before the CDR3 finishes, and the germline J gene fills in the end. The chain links TRBV7-2 to TRBJ2-5, with 8 bases fitting TRBD2. The germline V gene has CDR1 SGHTA and CDR2 FQGNSA. V lost 4 bases to trimming and J lost 7 bases; unmatched junction nucleotides: 11. The CDR3 has 15 amino acids. The chain's CDR3 is CASSSIRAGGGTQYF. The CDR3 DNA, read in part, is TGTGCCAGCAGCTCCATTAGGGCGGGGGGCGGGACC. Looking up the rest from reference TRBV7-2 and TRBJ2-5 gives the full variable domain: GAGVSQSPSNKVTEKGKDVELRCDPISGHTALYWYRQSLGQGLEFLIYFQGNSAPDKSGLPSDRFSAERTGGSVSTLTIQRTQQEDSAVYLCASSSIRAGGGTQYFGPGTRLLVL.

As for this clone: The read gets to within 3 residues of the CDR3 end, and the germline J gene fills in the rest. The chain employs TRBV19 and TRBJ2-3, with D maybe TRBD2 (7 bases). Trimming pared 3 bases from V and 6 bases from J, leaving 13 bases between. CDR1 is LNHDA, CDR2 SQIVND, per germline (reference sequence). This CDR3 is built from 14 residues. CDR3 amino acids: CASSIIGGADTQYF. The sequenced CDR3 bases are TGTGCCAGTAGTATTATAGGGGGGGCGGATACG.

Of note for this clone: A read error may account for a junction end that differs from germline. The read ends 3 residues shy of where the CDR3 ends; the end is completed using the germline J gene. The chain couples TRBV4-2 to TRBJ2-1; D gene ambiguous. CDR1 LGHNA and CDR2 YNFKEQ come from the germline V gene. This CDR3 contains 14 residues. The CDR3 is CASSQERATNEQFF. The DNA read from the CDR3 is TGCGCCAGCAGCCAAGAAAGGGCTACAAATGAG.